Below, one TCR beta chain is given with its context. Antigen specificity is unknown. The CDR3 runs to 14 residues. Germline V gene lookup returns CDR1 GTSNPN and CDR2 SVGIG (reference sequence). Trimming took off 1 base at V and 2 bases at J, with 12 bases between the two ends. The data belong to a study of blood T cells in healthy people across ages. Study outcomes and limitations: A conclusive naive versus antigen-experienced comparison was prevented by the unsorted PBMCs.

Alongside a J-beta primer mix, a sample-barcoded 5' primer served in a second PCR lasting about 6 to 11 cycles. There were at least 2.5 million CDR3-containing paired-end reads obtained from each sample. TCRdb independently ran MiXCR on the 5' RACE reads; one entry per CDR3 protein. The sample has 700,000 to 1,000,000 distinct CDR3 sequences, 44% seen once. This chain joins TRBV30 and TRBJ2-7; D may be TRBD1 (6 bases). Sequenced: blood. The TCR sequence derives from a man aged 55 to 70 in good health. As DNA, the CDR3 is TGTGCCTGGAGTGGGGGGACAACGACCTACGAGCAGTACTTC. Its translation: CAWSGGTTTYEQYF.